This entry is about one T cell receptor beta chain. The sample comes from a study of blood T cell repertoires in COVID-19. Germline values: CDR1 LNHDA, CDR2 SQIVND (reference sequence). The CDR3 is 15 residues long. Trimming left V 1 base short and J 0 bases short, with 10 bases between. TCRdb keeps only in-frame clones here, not all; method: immunoSEQ multiplex PCR. This table holds fewer than 200,000 clones, around 80% found once. The sample was peripheral blood. V is TRBV19 and J is TRBJ2-7; D may be TRBD2 (7 bases). The TCR comes from a man between 65 and 85 years old with active or convalescent COVID-19. The CDR3 region has the DNA TGTGCCAGTAGTATAGCGGGGGGCCCCTCCTACGAGCAGTACTTC. Protein: CASSIAGGPSYEQYF. The full variable domain, its missing parts supplied by reference TRBV19 and TRBJ2-7, is DGGITQSPKYLFRKEGQNVTLSCEQNLNHDAMYWYRQDPGQGLRLIYYSQIVNDFQKGDIAEGYSVSREKKESFPLTVTSAQKNPTAFYLCASSIAGGPSYEQYFGPGTRLTVT.